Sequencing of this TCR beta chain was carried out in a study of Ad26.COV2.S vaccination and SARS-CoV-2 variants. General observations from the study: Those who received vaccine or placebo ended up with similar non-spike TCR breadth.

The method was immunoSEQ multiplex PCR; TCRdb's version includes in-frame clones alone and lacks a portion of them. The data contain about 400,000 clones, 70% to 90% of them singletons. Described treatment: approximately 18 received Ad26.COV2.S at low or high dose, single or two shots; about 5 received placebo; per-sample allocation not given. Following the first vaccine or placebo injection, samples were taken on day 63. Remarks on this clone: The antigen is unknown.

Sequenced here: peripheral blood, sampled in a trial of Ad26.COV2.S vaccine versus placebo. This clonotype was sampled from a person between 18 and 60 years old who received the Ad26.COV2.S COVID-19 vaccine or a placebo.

The CDR3 DNA reads as TGTGCCAGCAGCTTAGCCCTCGTGAGCAATCAGCCCCAGCATTTT. Residues: CASSLALVSNQPQHF. The V gene is TRBV7-8, the J gene TRBJ1-5; no reliable D call. The V end was cut by 0 bases, the J end by 1 base, with 7 bases between. CDR1 and CDR2 (germline): SGHVS, FQNEAQ. The CDR3 is made up of 15 amino acids.